The clone carrying this TCR beta chain has a handful of counts. The source of the sample is a study of blood T cell repertoires in COVID-19. CDR1 is PRHDT and CDR2 is FYEKMQ in the germline V gene (reference sequence). This CDR3 region has 14 residues. V was clipped by 1 base and J by 5 bases, with 12 bases between them. TCRdb keeps only in-frame clones here, not all; method: immunoSEQ multiplex PCR. The sample includes approximately 220,000 clones, 85% of them seen just once. The V call is TRBV13, the J call TRBJ2-7; D is uncertain. This TCR derives from a man aged 35-49 years who had recovered from COVID-19. Sequenced sample: PBMCs or T cells enriched from blood (not recorded which). CDR3 residues: CASSLVARSHEQYF. Here the CDR3 DNA reads TGTGCCAGCAGCTTAGTGGCCCGCAGTCACGAGCAGTACTTC.